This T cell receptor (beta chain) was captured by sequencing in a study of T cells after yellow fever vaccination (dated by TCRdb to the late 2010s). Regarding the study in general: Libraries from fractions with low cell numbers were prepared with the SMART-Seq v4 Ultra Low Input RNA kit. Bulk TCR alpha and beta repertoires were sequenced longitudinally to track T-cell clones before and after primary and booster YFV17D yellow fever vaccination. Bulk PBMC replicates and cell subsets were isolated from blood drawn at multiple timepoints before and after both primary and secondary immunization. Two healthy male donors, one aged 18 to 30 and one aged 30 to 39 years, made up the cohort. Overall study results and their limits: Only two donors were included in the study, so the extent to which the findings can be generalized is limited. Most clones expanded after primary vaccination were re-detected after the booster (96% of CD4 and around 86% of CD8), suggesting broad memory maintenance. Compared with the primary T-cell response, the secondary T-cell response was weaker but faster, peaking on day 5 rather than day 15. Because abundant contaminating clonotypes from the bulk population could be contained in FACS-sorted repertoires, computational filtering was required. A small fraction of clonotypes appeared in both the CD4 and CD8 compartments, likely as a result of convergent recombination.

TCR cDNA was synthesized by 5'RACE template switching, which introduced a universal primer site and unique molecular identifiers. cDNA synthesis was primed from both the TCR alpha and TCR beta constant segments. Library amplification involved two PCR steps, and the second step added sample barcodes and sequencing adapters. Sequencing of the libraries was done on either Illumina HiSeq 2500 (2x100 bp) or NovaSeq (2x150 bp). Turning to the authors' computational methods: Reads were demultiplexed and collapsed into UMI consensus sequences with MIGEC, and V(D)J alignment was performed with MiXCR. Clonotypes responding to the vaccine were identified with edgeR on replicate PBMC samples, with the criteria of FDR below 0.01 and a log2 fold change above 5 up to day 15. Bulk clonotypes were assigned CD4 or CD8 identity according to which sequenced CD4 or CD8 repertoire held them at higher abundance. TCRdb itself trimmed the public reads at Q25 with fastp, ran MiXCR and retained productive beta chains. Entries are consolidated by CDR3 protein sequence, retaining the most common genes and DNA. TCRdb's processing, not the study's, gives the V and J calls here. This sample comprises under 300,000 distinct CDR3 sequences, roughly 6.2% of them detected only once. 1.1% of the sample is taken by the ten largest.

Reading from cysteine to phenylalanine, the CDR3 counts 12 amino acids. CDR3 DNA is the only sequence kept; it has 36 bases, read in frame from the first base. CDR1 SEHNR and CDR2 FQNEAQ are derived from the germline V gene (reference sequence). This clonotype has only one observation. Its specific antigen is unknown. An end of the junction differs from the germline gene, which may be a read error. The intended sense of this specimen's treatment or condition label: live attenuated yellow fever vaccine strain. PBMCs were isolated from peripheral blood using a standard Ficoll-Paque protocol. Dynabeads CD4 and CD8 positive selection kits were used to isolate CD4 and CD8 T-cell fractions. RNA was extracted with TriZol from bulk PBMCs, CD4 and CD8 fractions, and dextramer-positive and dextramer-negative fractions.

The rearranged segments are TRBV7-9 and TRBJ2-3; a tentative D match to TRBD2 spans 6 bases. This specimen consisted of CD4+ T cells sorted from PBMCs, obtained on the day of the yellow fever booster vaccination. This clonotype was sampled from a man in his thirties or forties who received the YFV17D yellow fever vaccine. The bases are TGTGCCGGCAGCCACGGGAGAGATACGCAGTATTTT. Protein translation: CAGSHGRDTQYF.